These 15 T cell receptor beta chains were all obtained from the same sample, sequenced in a study of T-cell reconstitution after alpha-beta-depleted transplantation in children. The authors prepared the TCRbeta library with unique molecular identifiers. TCRdb re-derived calls from the PCR reads in MiXCR, one entry per CDR3 protein. The sample lists approximately 150,000 distinct CDR3 sequences; 8.8% were seen once. The material was PBMCs, mostly from graft donor cells, obtained 180 days after TCRalphabeta/CD19-depleted stem cell transplant. Receptors originate from a female patient aged 2-15 years who had a stem cell transplant for congenital amegakaryocytic thrombocytopenia, so the T cells may come from the graft donor.

This clonotype was observed many times. The chain couples TRBV12-3 or TRBV12-4 to TRBJ2-5; possible D gene TRBD1, 6 bases. The CDR3 sequence is 15 residues long. V dropped 7 bases and J dropped 5 bases, with 20 bases sitting between them. CDR3 protein: CASIPRQDGSETQYF. The CDR3, as DNA: TGTGCCAGCATCCCCAGACAGGACGGCTCGGAGACCCAGTACTTC.

This clonotype has at least ten counts. This chain uses TRBV14 with TRBJ2-7, with D hard to call. Trimming shortened V by 4 bases and J by 5 bases, and 12 bases separated the two germline ends. Germline V gene data show CDR1 as SGHDN and CDR2 as FVKESK. This CDR3 has 13 amino acids. CDR3 coding DNA: TGTGCCAGCAGCCGAACGTGGGAAAACGAGCAGTACTTC. Amino acids: CASSRTWENEQYF.

This clonotype appeared many times. The chain links TRBV20-1 to TRBJ2-7; the D gene could be TRBD1 or TRBD2 (5 bases each). With 5 bases removed from V and 3 bases from J, the gap between germline ends came to 11 bases. The CDR3 sequence is 12 residues long. From germline, CDR1 is DFQATT and CDR2 SNEGSKA (reference sequence). The CDR3 protein is CSARDGYYEQYF. The CDR3, as DNA: TGCAGTGCTCGGGACGGTTACTACGAGCAGTACTTC.

This clonotype was seen repeatedly, ten times or more. CDR3 coding DNA: TGCAGCGTTGGCATACAGGAGTCTAGGGCGGATACGCAGTATTTT. The encoded protein is CSVGIQESRADTQYF. The chain combines TRBV29-1 with TRBJ2-3; maybe TRBD1 (5 bases). Germline CDR1 is SQVTM and CDR2 is ANQGSEA. Trimming shortened V by 4 bases and J by 6 bases, and 20 bases separated the two germline ends. This CDR3 contains 15 residues.

This clonotype was seen repeatedly, ten times or more. The V gene is TRBV7-2, the J gene TRBJ2-6; D is unresolved. Between the trimmed V and J ends, which lost 6 bases and 0 bases, there was a span of 18 bases. Germline-derived CDR1 and CDR2 are SGHTA and FQGNSA. The CDR3 covers 18 residues. CDR3 loop: CASSPAEGLYSGANVLTF. As DNA, the CDR3 is TGTGCCAGCAGTCCGGCCGAAGGCCTGTACTCTGGGGCCAACGTCCTGACTTTC. The full variable domain, completed using reference TRBV7-2 and TRBJ2-6, is GAGVSQSPSNKVTEKGKDVELRCDPISGHTALYWYRQSLGQGLEFLIYFQGNSAPDKSGLPSDRFSAERTGGSVSTLTIQRTQQEDSAVYLCASSPAEGLYSGANVLTFGAGSRLTVL.

Comments on this clonotype: At one end the junction does not follow the germline gene, possibly because of a read error. The V call is TRBV5-6, the J call TRBJ2-7, with D unresolved. CDR3 length: 13 residues. CDR1 and CDR2 (germline): SGHDT, YYEEEE. CDR3 region: CASSLDNSYELYF. The DNA for the CDR3 is TGTGCCAGCAGCTTGGACAACTCCTACGAGCTGTACTTC. The entire variable domain, with the rest obtained from reference TRBV5-6 and TRBJ2-7, is as follows: DAGVTQSPTHLIKTRGQQVTLRCSPKSGHDTVSWYQQALGQGPQFIFQYYEEEERQRGNFPDRFSGHQFPNYSSELNVNALLLGDSALYLCASSLDNSYELYFGPGTRLTVT.

This clonotype came up many times. The rearrangement joins TRBV5-1 to TRBJ2-1, with D perhaps matching TRBD2 (5 bases). This CDR3 is 16 amino acids long. Trimming cost V 0 bases and J 2 bases, with 12 bases left between them. The V gene's germline CDR1 is SGHRS and CDR2 YFSETQ. CDR3 region: CASSLVGEAPYNEQFF. As DNA, the CDR3 is TGCGCCAGCAGCTTGGTGGGAGAAGCCCCCTACAATGAGCAGTTCTTC.

This clonotype was seen at least ten times. The rearrangement links TRBV3-1 to TRBJ2-7; D is ambiguous. In germline, CDR1 is LGHDT, CDR2 YNNKEL (reference sequence). The CDR3 is 12 residues long. V dropped 1 base and J dropped 6 bases, with 7 bases sitting between them. CDR3 residues: CASSQASGEQYF. The CDR3, as DNA: TGTGCCAGCAGCCAAGCTTCCGGCGAGCAGTACTTC.

This clonotype occurred many times. The chain joins TRBV28 to TRBJ2-2; TRBD1 is a possible D gene (5 bases). Germline V gives CDR1 MDHEN, CDR2 SYDVKM. V was cut by 5 bases and J by 5 bases, with 9 bases left in between. This CDR3 is built from 13 residues. CDR3 region: CASSAPGTGELFF. The CDR3 DNA reads as TGTGCCAGCAGTGCCCCAGGGACCGGGGAGCTGTTTTTT.

The table lists this clonotype with many counts. This chain links TRBV5-1 with TRBJ2-3, with a possible D match to TRBD1 (6 bases). Trimming removed 2 bases at V and 4 bases at J, with 14 bases between. Germline CDR1 is SGHRS and CDR2 is YFSETQ. The CDR3 is 15 residues long. CDR3 sequence (DNA): TGCGCCAGCAGCTTTTTTCAGGGGACCCCAGATACGCAGTATTTT. This translates into CASSFFQGTPDTQYF.

This clonotype was detected many times. This chain connects TRBV7-8 to TRBJ2-3, with 13 bases identical to TRBD2. Germline trimming cut 2 bases from V and 0 bases from J; bases unmatched to any gene: 8. CDR1 and CDR2 (germline): SGHVS, FQNEAQ. The CDR3 extends over 19 amino acids. The CDR3 sequence is CASSLTSGRARGSTDTQYF. As DNA, the CDR3 is TGTGCCAGCAGCTTAACTAGCGGGAGGGCCAGGGGTAGCACAGATACGCAGTATTTT.

This clonotype has ten or more counts. This sequence joins TRBV5-1 and TRBJ1-4, with a weak D call TRBD1 (5 bases). The CDR3 length is 18 residues. Germline assignment: CDR1 SGHRS and CDR2 YFSETQ. V shed 4 bases and J shed 12 bases, with 31 bases lying between them. For the CDR3, the DNA is TGCGCCAGCAGCCCCTCCAGGGCAGGGTTAGCGGAAACGAAGGAACTGTTTTTT. This sequence encodes CASSPSRAGLAETKELFF. Supplemented by reference TRBV5-1 and TRBJ1-4, the full variable domain reads KAGVTQTPRYLIKTRGQQVTLSCSPISGHRSVSWYQQTPGQGLQFLFEYFSETQRNKGNFPGRFSGRQFSNSRSEMNVSTLELGDSALYLCASSPSRAGLAETKELFFGSGTQLSVL.

The chain is built from TRBV27 and TRBJ2-2; 7 nucleotides line up with TRBD1. This CDR3 has 14 amino acids. V was clipped by 5 bases and J by 6 bases; unmatched bases: 6. Germline CDR1 reads MNHEY; CDR2 reads SMNVEV (reference sequence). Here the CDR3 reads CASSHWTGPGELFF. For the CDR3, the DNA is TGTGCCAGCAGTCACTGGACAGGACCCGGGGAGCTGTTTTTT.

Concerning this clonotype: A much larger clone differs by one base, so this may be a read error. This sequence joins TRBV4-1 and TRBJ2-5, with D possibly TRBD1 on 5 matching bases. The germline gives CDR1 MGHRA, CDR2 YSYEKL. The CDR3 totals 14 residues. The CDR3 DNA follows: TGCGCCAGCAGCCAAGAAGGGGAAGGAGAGCCCCAGTACTTC. It yields the protein CASSQEGEGEPQYF.

In its sample, this clonotype was seen many times. The chain uses TRBV20-1 and TRBJ2-7; 9 bases line up with TRBD1. The CDR3 is 14 amino acids. The V gene's germline CDR1 is DFQATT and CDR2 SNEGSKA (reference sequence). J lost 0 bases, V lost 3 bases, and 3 bases had no gene match. This chain's CDR3 is CSASRDRDSYEQYF. DNA of the CDR3: TGCAGTGCTAGTAGGGACAGGGACTCCTACGAGCAGTACTTC.